This T cell receptor beta chain was documented in a study of blood T cell repertoires in COVID-19. Looking at the study overall: Italy, Spain and the United States were the sources of the convalescent and acute COVID-19 samples. Sources were T cells, B-cell-depleted T cells, or PBMCs; the material itself was cDNA or gDNA.

The CDR3 contains 15 residues. Germline assignment: CDR1 SGHRS and CDR2 YFSETQ. Deletions cut 1 base from V and 0 bases from J, with 7 bases between. Original analysis: Reference gene primer amplification gave estimated nucleated cell counts. Profiling relied on immunoSEQ multiplex PCR, and the TCRdb table lists in-frame clones only, not all of them. That table furnishes V, J and clone size, whereas the DNA furnished D and trimming. The sample holds about 100,000 clones, more than 85% seen once. The origin of this receptor is a man aged 60 to 69 with acute or convalescent COVID-19. The chain joins TRBV5-1 to TRBJ2-2; D is possibly TRBD2 (6 bases). Sequencing used peripheral blood. This CDR3 reads CASSLSGANTGELFF. In DNA form, the CDR3 reads TGCGCCAGCAGCTTGTCGGGAGCGAACACCGGGGAGCTGTTTTTT.